This T cell receptor beta chain was profiled in a study of blood T cell repertoires in COVID-19. Looking at the study overall: Samples of COVID-19 (acute and convalescent) were obtained from the United States, Italy and Spain. Nucleic acid was either cDNA or gDNA, and it came from T cells, B-cell-depleted T cells, or PBMCs.

V lost 0 bases, J lost 7 bases, and 12 bases lay in between. The CDR3 has 15 amino acids. Germline CDR1 LGHNA, CDR2 YSLEER. Some clones are missing from TCRdb's copy, which holds only in-frame ones; the method was immunoSEQ multiplex PCR. The table shows roughly 80,000 clones, with around 90% occurring only once. This receptor was taken from a woman older than 75 with active or convalescent COVID-19. Sequences were obtained from peripheral blood. J is TRBJ1-4 and V is TRBV4-3; no reliable D call. The DNA of the CDR3 is TGCGCCAGCAGCCAAGAAGGACTAAGTGGTGAAAAACTGTTTTTT. It translates to CASSQEGLSGEKLFF.